This TCR beta chain was recovered during a study of identifying expanded T cells in peripheral blood. Points from the study as a whole: Over about two and four weeks, about 15 and 18 clones changed, versus roughly 1.2 between replicates. Clone count variance between approximately 2-week samples rose with total template count.

The sample holds one count of this clone. Antigen unknown. Some clones are missing from TCRdb's copy, which holds only in-frame ones; the method was immunoSEQ multiplex PCR. There are tens of thousands of clones in the sample; 84% occur only once, and about 18% lies in the top ten. Healthy donors had no documented immune events, such as infections, while sampled. Germline-derived CDR1 and CDR2 are MDHEN and SYDVKM. This CDR3 has 11 amino acids. Trimming left V 6 bases short and J 0 bases short, with 2 bases between. The rearrangement uses TRBV28 and TRBJ1-1, with unresolved D. The specimen sequenced was blood. The receptor was isolated from a person aged 18 to 75 in good health. The CDR3 DNA reads as TGTGCCAGCAGGATGAACACTGAAGCTTTCTTT. This translates into CASRMNTEAFF. Variable domain in full (rest from reference TRBV28 and TRBJ1-1): DVKVTQSSRYLVKRTGEKVFLECVQDMDHENMFWYRQDPGLGLRLIYFSYDVKMKEKGDIPEGYSVSREKKERFSLILESASTNQTSMYLCASRMNTEAFFGQGTRLTVV.